The T cell receptor (beta chain) described here comes from a study of blood T cell repertoires in COVID-19. Participants were aged roughly 18 to 100 years from more than 20 US areas. The study assigned cohorts using participant-reported clinical history. Assay: immunoSEQ multiplex PCR; the TCRdb copy retains only in-frame clones and omits some. The sample includes about 140,000 clones, about four fifths of them seen just once. J was trimmed by 5 bases and V by 4 bases; bases with no gene match: 11. This CDR3 is 17 amino acids long. Germline V gene data show CDR1 as SGDLS and CDR2 as YYNGEE. The V call is TRBV9, the J call TRBJ2-2; TRBD2 matches at 10 bases. The source is a woman aged 50 to 60 with acute COVID-19. The sequenced sample was PBMCs or T cells enriched from blood (not recorded which). Here the CDR3 DNA reads TGTGCCAGCAGCACACAAACCGGGACTAGCGTTACCGGGGAGCTGTTTTTT. This gives the protein CASSTQTGTSVTGELFF.